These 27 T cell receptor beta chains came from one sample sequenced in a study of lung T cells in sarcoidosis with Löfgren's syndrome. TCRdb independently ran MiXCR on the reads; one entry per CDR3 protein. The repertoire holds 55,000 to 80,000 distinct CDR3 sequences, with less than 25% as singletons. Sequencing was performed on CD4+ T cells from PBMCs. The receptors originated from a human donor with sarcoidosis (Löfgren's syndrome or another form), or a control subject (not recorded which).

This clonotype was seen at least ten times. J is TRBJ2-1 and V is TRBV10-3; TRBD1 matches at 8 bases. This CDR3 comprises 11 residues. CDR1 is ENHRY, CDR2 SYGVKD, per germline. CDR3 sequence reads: CASGQGPEQFF. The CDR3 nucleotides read TGTGCATCCGGACAGGGTCCTGAGCAGTTCTTC.

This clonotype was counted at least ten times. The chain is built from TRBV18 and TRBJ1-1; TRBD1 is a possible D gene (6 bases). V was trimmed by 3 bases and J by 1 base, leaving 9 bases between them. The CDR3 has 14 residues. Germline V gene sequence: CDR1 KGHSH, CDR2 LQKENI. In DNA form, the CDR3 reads TGTGCCAGCTCACCTGGACAGTCGAACACTGAAGCTTTCTTT. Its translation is CASSPGQSNTEAFF. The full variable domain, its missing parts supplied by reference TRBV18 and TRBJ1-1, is NAGVMQNPRHLVRRRGQEARLRCSPMKGHSHVYWYRQLPEEGLKFMVYLQKENIIDESGMPKERFSAEFPKEGPSILRIQQVVRGDSAAYFCASSPGQSNTEAFFGQGTRLTVV.

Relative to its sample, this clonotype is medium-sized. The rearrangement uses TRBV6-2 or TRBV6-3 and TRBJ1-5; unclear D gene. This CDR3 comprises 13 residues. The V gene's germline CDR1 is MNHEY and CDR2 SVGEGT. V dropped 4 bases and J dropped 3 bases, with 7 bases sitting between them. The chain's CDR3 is CASSSNNNQPQHF. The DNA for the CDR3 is TGTGCCAGCAGTTCAAACAACAATCAGCCCCAGCATTTT.

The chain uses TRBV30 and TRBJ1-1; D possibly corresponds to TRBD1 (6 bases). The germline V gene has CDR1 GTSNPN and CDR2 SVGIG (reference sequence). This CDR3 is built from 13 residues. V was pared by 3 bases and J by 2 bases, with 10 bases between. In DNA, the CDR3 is TGTGCCTGGAGATGGACAGTTAACACTGAAGCTTTCTTT. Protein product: CAWRWTVNTEAFF.

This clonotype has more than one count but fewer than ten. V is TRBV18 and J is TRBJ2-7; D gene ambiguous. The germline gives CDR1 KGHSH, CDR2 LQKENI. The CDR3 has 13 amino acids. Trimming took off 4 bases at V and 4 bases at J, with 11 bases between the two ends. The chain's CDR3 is CASSRGIRYEQYV. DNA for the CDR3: TGTGCCAGCTCACGGGGTATCCGGTACGAGCAGTACGTC.

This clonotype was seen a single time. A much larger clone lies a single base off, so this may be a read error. As DNA, the CDR3 is TGTGCCAGCAGCTTGGGGTACATGAACACTGAAGTTTTCTTT. Its translation: CASSLGYMNTEVFF. This rearrangement joins TRBV28 to TRBJ1-1; D ambiguous. This CDR3 is 14 amino acids long. CDR1 and CDR2 from the germline V gene are MDHEN and SYDVKM.

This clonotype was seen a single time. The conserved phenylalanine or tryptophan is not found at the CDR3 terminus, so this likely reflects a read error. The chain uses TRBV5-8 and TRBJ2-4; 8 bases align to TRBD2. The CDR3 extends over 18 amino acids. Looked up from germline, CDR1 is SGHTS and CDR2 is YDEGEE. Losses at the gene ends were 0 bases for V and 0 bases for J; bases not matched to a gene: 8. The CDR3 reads CASSLGVGGALAKNIQYL. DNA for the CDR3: TGTGCCAGCAGCTTGGGCGTCGGGGGGGCGCTAGCCAAAAACATTCAGTACTTA.

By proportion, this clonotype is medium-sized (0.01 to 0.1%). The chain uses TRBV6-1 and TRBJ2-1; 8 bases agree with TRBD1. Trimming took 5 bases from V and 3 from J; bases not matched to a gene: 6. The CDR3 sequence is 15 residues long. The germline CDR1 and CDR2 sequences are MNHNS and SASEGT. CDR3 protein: CASSTDRGSYNEQFF. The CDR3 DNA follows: TGTGCCAGCAGTACAGACAGGGGCAGCTACAATGAGCAGTTCTTC.

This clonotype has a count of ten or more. Here the CDR3 reads CASSLVRGFSPLHF. The CDR3 DNA reads as TGTGCCAGCAGCTTAGTCCGTGGGTTCTCACCCCTCCACTTT. The chain is built from TRBV7-2 and TRBJ1-6, with unresolved D. Germline V CDR1 and CDR2: SGHTA, FQGNSA. The V and J ends lost 1 base and 10 bases respectively, with 11 bases between them. The CDR3 totals 14 residues.

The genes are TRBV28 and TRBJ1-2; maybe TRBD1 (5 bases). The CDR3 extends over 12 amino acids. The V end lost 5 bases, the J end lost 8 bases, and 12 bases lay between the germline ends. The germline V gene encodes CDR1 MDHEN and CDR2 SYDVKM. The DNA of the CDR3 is TGTGCCAGCAGTATACAGGTGGAGGGCTACACCTTC. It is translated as CASSIQVEGYTF.

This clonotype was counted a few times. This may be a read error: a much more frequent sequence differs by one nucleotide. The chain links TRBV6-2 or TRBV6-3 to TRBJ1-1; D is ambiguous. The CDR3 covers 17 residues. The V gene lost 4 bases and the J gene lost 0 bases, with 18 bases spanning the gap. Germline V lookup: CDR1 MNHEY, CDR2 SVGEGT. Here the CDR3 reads CASSSPGDSAMNTEAFF. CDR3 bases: TGTGCCAGCAGTTCCCCAGGAGATTCCGCCATGAACACTGAAGCTTTCTTT.

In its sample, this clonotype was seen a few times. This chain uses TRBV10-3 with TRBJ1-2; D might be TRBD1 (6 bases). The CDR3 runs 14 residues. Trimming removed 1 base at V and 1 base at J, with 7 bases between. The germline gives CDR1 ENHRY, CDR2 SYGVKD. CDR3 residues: CAISELDSNYGYTF. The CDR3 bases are TGTGCCATCAGTGAGTTGGACAGTAACTATGGCTACACCTTC.

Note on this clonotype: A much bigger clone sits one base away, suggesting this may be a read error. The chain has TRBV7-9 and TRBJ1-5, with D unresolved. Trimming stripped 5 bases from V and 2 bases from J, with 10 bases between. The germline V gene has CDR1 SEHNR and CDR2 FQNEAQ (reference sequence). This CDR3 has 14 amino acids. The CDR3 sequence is CASSLGVGNQPQHF. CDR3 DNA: TGTGCCAGCAGCCTAGGAGTGGGCAATCAGCCCCAGCATTTT.

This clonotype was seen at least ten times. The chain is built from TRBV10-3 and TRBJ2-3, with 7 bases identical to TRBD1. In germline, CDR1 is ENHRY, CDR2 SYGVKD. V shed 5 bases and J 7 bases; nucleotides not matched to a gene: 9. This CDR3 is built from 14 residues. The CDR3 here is CAISSGTVENTQYF. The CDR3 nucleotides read TGTGCCATCAGTTCCGGGACAGTGGAAAATACGCAGTATTTT.

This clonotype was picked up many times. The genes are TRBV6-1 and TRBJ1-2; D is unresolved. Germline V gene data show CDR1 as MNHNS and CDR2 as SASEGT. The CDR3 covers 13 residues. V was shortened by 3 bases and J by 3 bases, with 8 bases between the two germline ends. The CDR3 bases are TGTGCCAGCAGTGACACCGCAGACTATGGCTACACCTTC. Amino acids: CASSDTADYGYTF.

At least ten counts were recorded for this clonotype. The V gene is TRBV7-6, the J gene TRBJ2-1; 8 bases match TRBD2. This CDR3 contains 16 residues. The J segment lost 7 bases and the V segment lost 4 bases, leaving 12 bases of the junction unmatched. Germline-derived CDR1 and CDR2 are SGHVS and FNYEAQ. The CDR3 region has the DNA TGTGCCAGCAGCTCCTCAACGGGAGGGCCCCGGAATGAGCAGTTCTTC. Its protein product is CASSSSTGGPRNEQFF.

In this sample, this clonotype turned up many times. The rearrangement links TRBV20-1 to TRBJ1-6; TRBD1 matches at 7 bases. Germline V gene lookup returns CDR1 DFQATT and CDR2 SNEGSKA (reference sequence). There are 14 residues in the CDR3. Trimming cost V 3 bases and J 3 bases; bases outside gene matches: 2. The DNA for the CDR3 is TGCAGTGCTAGTCCAGGGGGCTATAATTCACCCCTCCACTTT. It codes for CSASPGGYNSPLHF.

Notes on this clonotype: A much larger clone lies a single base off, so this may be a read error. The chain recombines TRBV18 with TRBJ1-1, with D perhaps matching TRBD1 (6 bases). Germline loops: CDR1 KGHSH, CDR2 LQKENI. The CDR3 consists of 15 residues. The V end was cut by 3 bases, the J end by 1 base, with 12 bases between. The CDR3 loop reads CASSPLTGGNTEAFF. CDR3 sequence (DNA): TGTGCCAGCTCACCCTTGACAGGAGGGAACACTGAAGCTTTCTTT.

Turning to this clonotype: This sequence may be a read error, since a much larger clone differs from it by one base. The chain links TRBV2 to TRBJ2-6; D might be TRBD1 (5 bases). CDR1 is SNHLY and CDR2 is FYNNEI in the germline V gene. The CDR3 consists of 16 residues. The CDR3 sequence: CARDQSGASGANVLNF. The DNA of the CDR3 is TGTGCCCGAGACCAGAGTGGGGCCTCTGGGGCCAACGTCCTGAATTTC.

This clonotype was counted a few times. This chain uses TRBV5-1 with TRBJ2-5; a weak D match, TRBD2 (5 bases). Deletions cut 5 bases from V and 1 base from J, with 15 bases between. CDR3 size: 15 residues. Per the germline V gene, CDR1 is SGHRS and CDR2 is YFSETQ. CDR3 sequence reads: CASRPQGSSQETQYF. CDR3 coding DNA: TGCGCCAGCAGACCCCAAGGGAGCTCCCAAGAGACCCAGTACTTC.

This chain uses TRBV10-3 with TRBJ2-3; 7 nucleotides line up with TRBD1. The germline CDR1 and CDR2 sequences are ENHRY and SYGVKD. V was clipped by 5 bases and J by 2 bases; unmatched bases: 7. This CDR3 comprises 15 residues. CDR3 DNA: TGTGCCATCAGTCCGGGACAGCTTAACACAGATACGCAGTATTTT. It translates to CAISPGQLNTDTQYF.

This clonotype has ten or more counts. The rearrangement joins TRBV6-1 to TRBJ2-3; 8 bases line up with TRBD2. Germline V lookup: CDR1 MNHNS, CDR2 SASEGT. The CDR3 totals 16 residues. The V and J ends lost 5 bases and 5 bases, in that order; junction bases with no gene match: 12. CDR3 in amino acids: CASSRGTGTRLDTQYF. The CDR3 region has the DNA TGTGCCAGCAGTCGAGGCACCGGGACTAGACTAGATACGCAGTATTTT.

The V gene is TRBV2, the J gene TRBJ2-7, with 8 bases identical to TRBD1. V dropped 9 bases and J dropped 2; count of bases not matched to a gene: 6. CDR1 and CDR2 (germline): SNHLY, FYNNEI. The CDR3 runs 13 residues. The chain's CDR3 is CASTGTGAYEQYF. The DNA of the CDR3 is TGTGCCAGTACCGGGACAGGAGCCTACGAGCAGTACTTC.

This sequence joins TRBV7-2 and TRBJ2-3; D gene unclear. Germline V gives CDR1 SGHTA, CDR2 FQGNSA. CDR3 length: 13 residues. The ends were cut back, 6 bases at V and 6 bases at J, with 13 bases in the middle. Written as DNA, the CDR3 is TGTGCCAGCAGGCTGCCTCCGGCTGATACGCAGTATTTT. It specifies CASRLPPADTQYF.

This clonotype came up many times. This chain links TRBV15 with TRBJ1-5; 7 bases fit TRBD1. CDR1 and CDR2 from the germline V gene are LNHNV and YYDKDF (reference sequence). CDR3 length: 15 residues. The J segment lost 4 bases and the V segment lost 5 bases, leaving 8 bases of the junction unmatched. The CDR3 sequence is CATSRLGTVNQPQHF. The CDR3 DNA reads TGTGCCACCAGCCGTCTCGGGACAGTTAATCAGCCCCAGCATTTT.

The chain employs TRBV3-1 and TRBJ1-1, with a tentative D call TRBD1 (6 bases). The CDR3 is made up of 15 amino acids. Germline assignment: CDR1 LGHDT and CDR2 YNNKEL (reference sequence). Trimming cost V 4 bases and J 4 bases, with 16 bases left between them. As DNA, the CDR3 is TGTGCCAGCAGCCCTGCCGGGGGCGGGGGCACTGAAGCTTTCTTT. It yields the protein CASSPAGGGGTEAFF.

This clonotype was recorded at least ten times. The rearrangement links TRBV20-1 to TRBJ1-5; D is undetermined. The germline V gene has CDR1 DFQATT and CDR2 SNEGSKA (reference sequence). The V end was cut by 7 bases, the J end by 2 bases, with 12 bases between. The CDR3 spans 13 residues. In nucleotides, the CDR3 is TGCAGTGTTCAAAAGGAGCGCAATCAGCCCCAGCATTTT. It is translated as CSVQKERNQPQHF.